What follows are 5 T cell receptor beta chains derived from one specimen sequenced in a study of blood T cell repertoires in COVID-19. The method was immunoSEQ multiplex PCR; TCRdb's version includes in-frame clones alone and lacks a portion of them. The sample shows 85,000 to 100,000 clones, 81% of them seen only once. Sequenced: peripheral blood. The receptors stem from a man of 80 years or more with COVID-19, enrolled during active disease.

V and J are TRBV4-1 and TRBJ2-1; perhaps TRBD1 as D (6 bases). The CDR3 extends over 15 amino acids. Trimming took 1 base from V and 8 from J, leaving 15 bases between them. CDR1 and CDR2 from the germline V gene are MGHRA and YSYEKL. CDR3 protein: CASSQGIGTSDEQFF. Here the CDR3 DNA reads TGCGCCAGCAGCCAAGGGATCGGGACAAGCGATGAGCAGTTCTTC.

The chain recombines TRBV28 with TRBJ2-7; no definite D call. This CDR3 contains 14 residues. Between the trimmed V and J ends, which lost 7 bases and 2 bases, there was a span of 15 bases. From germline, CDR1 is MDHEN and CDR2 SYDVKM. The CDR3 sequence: CASTLSSRTYEQYF. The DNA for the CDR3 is TGTGCCAGCACCCTTTCGAGCCGCACCTACGAGCAGTACTTC.

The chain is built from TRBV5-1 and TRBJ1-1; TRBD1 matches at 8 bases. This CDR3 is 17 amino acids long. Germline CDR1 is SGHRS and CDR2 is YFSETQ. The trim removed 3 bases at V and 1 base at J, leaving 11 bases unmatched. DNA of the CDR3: TGCGCCAGCAGCTACACGACCTGGACAGGGACGAACACTGAAGCTTTCTTT. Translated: CASSYTTWTGTNTEAFF.

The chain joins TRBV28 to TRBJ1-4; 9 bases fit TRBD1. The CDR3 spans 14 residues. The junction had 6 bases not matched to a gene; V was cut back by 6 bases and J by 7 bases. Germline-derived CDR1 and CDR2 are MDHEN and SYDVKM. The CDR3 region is CASRQGARGEKLFF. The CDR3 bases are TGTGCCAGCAGACAGGGGGCGCGGGGTGAAAAACTGTTTTTT. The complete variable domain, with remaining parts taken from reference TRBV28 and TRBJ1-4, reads DVKVTQSSRYLVKRTGEKVFLECVQDMDHENMFWYRQDPGLGLRLIYFSYDVKMKEKGDIPEGYSVSREKKERFSLILESASTNQTSMYLCASRQGARGEKLFFGSGTQLSVL.

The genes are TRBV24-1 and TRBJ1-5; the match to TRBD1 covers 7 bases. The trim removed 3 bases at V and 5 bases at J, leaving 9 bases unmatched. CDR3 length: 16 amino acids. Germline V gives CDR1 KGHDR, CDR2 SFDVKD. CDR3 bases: TGTGCCACCAGTGATGAAGGGGGCGACGGGCATCAGCCCCAGCATTTT. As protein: CATSDEGGDGHQPQHF.